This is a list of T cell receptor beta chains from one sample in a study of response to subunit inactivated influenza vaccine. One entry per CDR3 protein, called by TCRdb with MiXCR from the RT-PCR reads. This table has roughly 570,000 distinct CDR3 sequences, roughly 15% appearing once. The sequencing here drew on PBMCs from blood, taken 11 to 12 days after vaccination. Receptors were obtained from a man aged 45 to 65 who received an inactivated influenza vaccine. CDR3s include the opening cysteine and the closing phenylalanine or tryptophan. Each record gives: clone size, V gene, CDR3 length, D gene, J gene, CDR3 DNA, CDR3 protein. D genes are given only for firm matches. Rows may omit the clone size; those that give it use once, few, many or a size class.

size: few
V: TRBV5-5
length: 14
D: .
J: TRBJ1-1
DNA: TGTGCCAGCAGCGGCGGGGATGGGGACACTGAAGCTTTCTTT
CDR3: CASSGGDGDTEAFF

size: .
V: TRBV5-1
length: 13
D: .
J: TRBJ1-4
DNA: TGCGCCAGCAGCCTCGGCCCAGGCGAAAAACTGTTTTTT
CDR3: CASSLGPGEKLFF

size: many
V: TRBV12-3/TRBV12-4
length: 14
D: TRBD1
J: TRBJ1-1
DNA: TGTGCCAGCAGTGACAGGGTGGCGAACACTGAAGCTTTCTTT
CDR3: CASSDRVANTEAFF

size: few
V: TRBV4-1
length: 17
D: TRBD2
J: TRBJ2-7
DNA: TGCGCCAGCAGCCAGACACGACTAGCGACTAGCTCCTACGAGCAGTACTTC
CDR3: CASSQTRLATSSYEQYF

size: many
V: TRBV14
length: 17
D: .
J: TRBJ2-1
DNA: TGTGCCAGCAGCTACTCCGTTTGGACAGTGAATGACAATGAGCAGTTCTTC
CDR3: CASSYSVWTVNDNEQFF

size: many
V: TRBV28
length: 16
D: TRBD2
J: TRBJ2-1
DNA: TGTGCCAGCAGTTTAGATTTCGGGACTAGTCTCAATGAGCAGTTCTTC
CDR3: CASSLDFGTSLNEQFF

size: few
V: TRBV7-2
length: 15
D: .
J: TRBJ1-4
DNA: TGTGCCAGCAGCTTAGATACGACGAAGGGTGAAAAACTGTTTTTT
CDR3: CASSLDTTKGEKLFF

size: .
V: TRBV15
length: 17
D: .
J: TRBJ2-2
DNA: TGTGCCACCAGCAGAGATCAGACACCTGCGAACACCGGGGAGCTGTTTTTT
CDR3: CATSRDQTPANTGELFF

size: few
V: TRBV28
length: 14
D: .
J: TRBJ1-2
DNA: TGTGCCAGCAGTTTAATTCGGGGGAGCTATGGCTACACCTTC
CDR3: CASSLIRGSYGYTF

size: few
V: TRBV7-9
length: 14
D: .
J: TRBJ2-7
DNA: TGTGCCAGCAGCAGGCCCGGGACACTTTACGAGCAGTACTTC
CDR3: CASSRPGTLYEQYF

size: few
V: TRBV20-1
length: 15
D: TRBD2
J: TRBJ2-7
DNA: TGCAGTGCGGCGCAAAGCGGGAGGGTCTCCTACGAGCAGTACTTC
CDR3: CSAAQSGRVSYEQYF

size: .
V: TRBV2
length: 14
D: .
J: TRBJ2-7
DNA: TGTGCCAGCAGTGCGCGGAGAACCTCCTACGAGCAGTACTTC
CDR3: CASSARRTSYEQYF

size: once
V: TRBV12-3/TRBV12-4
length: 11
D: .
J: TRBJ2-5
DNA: TGTGCCAGCAGTTTTAGGATGACCCAGTACTTC
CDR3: CASSFRMTQYF

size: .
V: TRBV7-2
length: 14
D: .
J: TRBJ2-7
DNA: TGTGCCAGCAGCTTACACCACCTCTCCTACGAGCAGTACTTC
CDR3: CASSLHHLSYEQYF

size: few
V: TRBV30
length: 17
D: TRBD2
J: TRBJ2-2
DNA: TGTGCCTGGAGGGCCGGACTAGCGGGAGCGAACACCGGGGAGCTGTTTTTT
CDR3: CAWRAGLAGANTGELFF

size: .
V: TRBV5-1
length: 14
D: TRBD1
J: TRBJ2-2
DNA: TGCGCCAGCAGCTACCGACAGGGGGCCGGGGAGCTGTTTTTT
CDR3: CASSYRQGAGELFF

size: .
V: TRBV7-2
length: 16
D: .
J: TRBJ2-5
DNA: TGTGCCAGCAGCTTAGGGTATCCGGGACTTCAAGAGACCCAGTACTTC
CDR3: CASSLGYPGLQETQYF

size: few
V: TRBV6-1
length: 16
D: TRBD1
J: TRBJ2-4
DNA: TGTGCCAGCAGGCCGACAGGGGGACAAGCCAAAAACATTCAGTACTTC
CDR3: CASRPTGGQAKNIQYF

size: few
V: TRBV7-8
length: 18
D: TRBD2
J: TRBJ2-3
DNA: TGTGCCAGCAGCTCATTTAGCGGGGGCCTTACCAACACAGATACGCAGTATTTT
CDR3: CASSSFSGGLTNTDTQYF

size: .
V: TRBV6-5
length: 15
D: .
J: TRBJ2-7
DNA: TGTGCCAGCAGTTTCCATATACAGGGTGGCTACGAGCAGTACTTC
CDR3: CASSFHIQGGYEQYF

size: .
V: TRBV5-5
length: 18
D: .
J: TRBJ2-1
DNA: TGTGCCAGCAGCTTGGTTCCGAGCTCCCTTGATGACTACAATGAGCAGTTCTTC
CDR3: CASSLVPSSLDDYNEQFF

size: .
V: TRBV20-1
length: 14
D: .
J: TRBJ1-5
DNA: TGCAGTGCCGTCCCCGGGAGCCCCAGGGGGCCCCAGCATTTT
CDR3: CSAVPGSPRGPQHF

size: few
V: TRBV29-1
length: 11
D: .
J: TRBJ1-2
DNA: TGCAGCATTTGGGACCTCTATGGCTACACCTTC
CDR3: CSIWDLYGYTF

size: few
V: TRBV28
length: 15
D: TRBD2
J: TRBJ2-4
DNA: TGTGCCAGCAGTACCGGGACTAGCAGGAAAAACATTCAGTACTTC
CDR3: CASSTGTSRKNIQYF

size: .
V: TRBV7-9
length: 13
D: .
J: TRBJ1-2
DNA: TGTGCCAGCAGCCCACGGACCCGAGACGGCTACACCTTC
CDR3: CASSPRTRDGYTF

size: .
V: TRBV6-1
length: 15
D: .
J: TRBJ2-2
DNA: TGTGCCAGCAACAAGGGGTCAGCCGGGGCCGGGGAGCTGTTTTTT
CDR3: CASNKGSAGAGELFF

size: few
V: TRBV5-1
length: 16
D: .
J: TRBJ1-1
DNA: TGCGCCAGCAGCCCCAGACCCGAAGTCGCGGACACTGAAGCTTTCTTT
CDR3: CASSPRPEVADTEAFF

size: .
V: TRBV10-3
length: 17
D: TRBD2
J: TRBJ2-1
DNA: TGTGCCATCAGTGACTTGATTGGGGCTAGCGGAAACAATGAGCAGTTCTTC
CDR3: CAISDLIGASGNNEQFF

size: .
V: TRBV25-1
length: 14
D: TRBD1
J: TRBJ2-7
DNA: TGTGCCAGCAGTAAGTCACAGGGGGCATACGAGCAGTACTTC
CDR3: CASSKSQGAYEQYF

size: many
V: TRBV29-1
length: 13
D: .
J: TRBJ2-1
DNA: TGCAGCGTTTTCGAGTTCTCCTACAATGAGCAGTTCTTC
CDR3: CSVFEFSYNEQFF